These 18 T cell receptor beta chains share one sample of origin, sequenced in a study of cytomegalovirus exposure and HLA in healthy donors. The primer mix had 60 Vbeta and 13 Jbeta primers. Only in-frame clones appear in the TCRdb table, and some are missing; sequencing was by immunoSEQ multiplex PCR. The sample contains roughly 97,000 clones, approximately 9% of which appear only once. The material sequenced was PBMCs. Receptors were obtained from a man between 50 and 59 years old in good health and CMV-seropositive.

This clone was detected only a few times. V is TRBV7-8 and J is TRBJ1-1; D call uncertain. Germline V gives CDR1 SGHVS, CDR2 FQNEAQ. The V end lost 5 bases, the J end lost 0 bases, and 10 bases lay between the germline ends. The CDR3 has 14 amino acids. CDR3 bases: TGTGCCAGCAGCAAGACCGACATGAACACTGAAGCTTTCTTT. It is translated as CASSKTDMNTEAFF. Complete variable domain (other parts from reference TRBV7-8 and TRBJ1-1): GAGVSQSPRYKVAKRGQDVALRCDPISGHVSLFWYQQALGQGPEFLTYFQNEAQLDKSGLPSDRFFAERPEGSVSTLKIQRTQQEDSAVYLCASSKTDMNTEAFFGQGTRLTVV.

This sequence joins TRBV19 and TRBJ2-1; D gene unclear. From germline, CDR1 is LNHDA and CDR2 SQIVND (reference sequence). CDR3 length: 14 amino acids. V lost 4 bases and J lost 13, with 20 bases in between. CDR3 nucleotide sequence: TGTGCCAGTAGTACCGTTAAACTCGGAACTATACAGTTCTTC. Translated, it gives CASSTVKLGTIQFF.

The DNA of the CDR3 is TGTGCCAGTAGTCCCCGAGGGGGCAGGGCGAATGAGCAGTTCTTC. Translating it yields CASSPRGGRANEQFF. The chain links TRBV19 to TRBJ2-1, with 7 bases matching TRBD1. Trimming at V came to 5 bases and at J to 7 bases, leaving 11 bases not matched to a gene. Per the germline V gene, CDR1 is LNHDA and CDR2 is SQIVND (reference sequence). CDR3 length equals 15 residues.

The chain carries TRBV10-3 and TRBJ2-2; 7 positions match TRBD1. The length of the CDR3 is 14 residues. V trimming: 10 bases; J trimming: 6 bases; junction bases outside the gene matches: 11. Per germline, CDR1 ENHRY and CDR2 SYGVKD. Here the CDR3 DNA reads TGTGCCACCCAGGGCGAGGGGGCGGCCGGGGAGCTGTTTTTT. Encoded protein: CATQGEGAAGELFF.

This clone was seen only a few times. The CDR3, as DNA: TGCGCCAGCAGCCGCCCGAGGGACAGGGGGCCCAATCAGCCCCAGCATTTT. This sequence encodes CASSRPRDRGPNQPQHF. The J gene is TRBJ1-5, the V gene TRBV4-3; 12 bases map to TRBD1. V shed 4 bases, J shed 3 bases, and the junction held 7 bases outside the gene matches. CDR3 length: 17 residues. CDR1 LGHNA and CDR2 YSLEER come from the germline V gene.

This clone was recorded a few times. The chain joins TRBV5-1 to TRBJ2-4; the match to TRBD1 covers 7 bases. V was clipped by 0 bases and J by 4 bases; unmatched bases: 4. This CDR3 contains 15 residues. Germline values: CDR1 SGHRS, CDR2 YFSETQ. The DNA for the CDR3 is TGCGCCAGCAGCTTGGCCGGGACAGAGAAAAACATTCAGTACTTC. This sequence encodes CASSLAGTEKNIQYF.

The sample holds a few counts of this clone. The chain is built from TRBV10-3 and TRBJ2-3, with D unclear. The germline V and J ends were trimmed by 3 bases and 0 bases, with 7 bases remaining between them. Per the germline V gene, CDR1 is ENHRY and CDR2 is SYGVKD. This CDR3 region has 14 residues. CDR3 sequence: CAISDGASTDTQYF. Here the CDR3 DNA reads TGTGCCATCAGTGACGGAGCTAGCACAGATACGCAGTATTTT.

The V gene is TRBV7-3, the J gene TRBJ2-1, with 10 positions matching TRBD1. The CDR3 loop spans 15 amino acids. From germline, CDR1 is SGHTA and CDR2 FQGTGA. With 3 bases clipped from V and 6 bases from J, the junction kept 5 bases outside the gene matches. CDR3 protein: CASSFSGQGINEQFF. CDR3 bases: TGTGCCAGCAGCTTCTCGGGACAGGGGATCAATGAGCAGTTCTTC. The full variable domain, with the rest looked up from reference TRBV7-3 and TRBJ2-1, is GAGVSQTPSNKVTEKGKYVELRCDPISGHTALYWYRQSLGQGPEFLIYFQGTGAADDSGLPNDRFFAVRPEGSVSTLKIQRTERGDSAVYLCASSFSGQGINEQFFGPGTRLTVL.

The rearrangement uses TRBV28 and TRBJ2-7; 10 bases agree with TRBD1. Germline V lookup: CDR1 MDHEN, CDR2 SYDVKM. There are 16 residues in the CDR3. After removal of 4 bases from V and 1 base from J, the junction contained 7 bases not matched to a gene. The DNA of the CDR3 is TGTGCCAGCAGTTACTCGAGGACAGGGGGGTCCTACGAGCAGTACTTC. Residues: CASSYSRTGGSYEQYF.

This clone occurred a few times. V is TRBV5-1 and J is TRBJ2-1; 15 bases line up with TRBD2. V lost 3 bases to trimming and J lost 4 bases; unmatched junction nucleotides: 2. The CDR3 runs 16 residues. The V gene's germline CDR1 is SGHRS and CDR2 YFSETQ. CDR3 DNA sequence: TGCGCCAGCAGCTCAGGACTAGCGGGAGGGTACAATGAGCAGTTCTTC. It is translated as CASSSGLAGGYNEQFF. The full variable domain, its missing parts supplied by reference TRBV5-1 and TRBJ2-1, is KAGVTQTPRYLIKTRGQQVTLSCSPISGHRSVSWYQQTPGQGLQFLFEYFSETQRNKGNFPGRFSGRQFSNSRSEMNVSTLELGDSALYLCASSSGLAGGYNEQFFGPGTRLTVL.

A few counts support this clone. The J gene is TRBJ1-2, the V gene TRBV4-1; no clear D. Between the trimmed V and J ends, which lost 0 bases and 5 bases, there was a span of 4 bases. The V gene's germline CDR1 is MGHRA and CDR2 YSYEKL. This CDR3 spans 12 amino acids. This chain's CDR3 is CASSQDTYGYTF. CDR3 sequence (DNA): TGCGCCAGCAGCCAAGATACTTATGGCTACACCTTC.

This clone was counted between two and nine times. The chain employs TRBV30 and TRBJ2-7; 8 bases are a match to TRBD1. The junction had 7 bases not matched to a gene; V was cut back by 4 bases and J by 5 bases. Per the germline V gene, CDR1 is GTSNPN and CDR2 is SVGIG (reference sequence). This CDR3 is 13 amino acids long. This chain's CDR3 is CAWKRTGLHEQYF. CDR3 coding DNA: TGTGCCTGGAAAAGGACAGGGCTCCACGAGCAGTACTTC.

In its sample, this clone was seen a few times. The V gene is TRBV28, the J gene TRBJ1-2; 11 bases are a match to TRBD1. The length of the CDR3 is 16 residues. The germline gives CDR1 MDHEN, CDR2 SYDVKM. Trimming cost V 3 bases and J 5 bases; bases outside gene matches: 8. As DNA, the CDR3 is TGTGCCAGCAGTTTGGGGGGACAGGGGGGCATTTATGGCTACACCTTC. As protein: CASSLGGQGGIYGYTF.

This clone was detected only a few times. The rearrangement joins TRBV10-2 to TRBJ1-3, with a weak D call TRBD1 (6 bases). Looked up from germline, CDR1 is WSHSY and CDR2 is SAAADI. Trimming pared 3 bases from V and 0 bases from J, leaving 15 bases between. This CDR3 has 17 amino acids. Written as DNA, the CDR3 is TGCGCCAGCAGTGACCCCACAGGGACTAGCTCTGGAAACACCATATATTTT. Its translation is CASSDPTGTSSGNTIYF.

This clone has just a few counts. This chain uses TRBV5-1 with TRBJ2-7, with TRBD1 identical over 9 bases. Losses at the gene ends were 4 bases for V and 3 bases for J; bases not matched to a gene: 8. The CDR3 loop spans 15 amino acids. From germline, CDR1 is SGHRS and CDR2 YFSETQ. CDR3 DNA sequence: TGCGCCAGCAGCAGCCCGGACAGGGGAGTCTACGAGCAGTACTTC. Protein sequence: CASSSPDRGVYEQYF.

In this sample, this clone turned up a few times. The chain joins TRBV28 to TRBJ1-3; TRBD1 matches at 8 bases. The CDR3 covers 17 residues. With V trimmed by 6 bases and J by 0 bases, 10 bases remained unmatched. CDR1 is MDHEN, CDR2 SYDVKM, per germline. The CDR3 protein is CASSRGQGGVSGNTIYF. CDR3 bases: TGTGCCAGCAGCAGGGGGCAGGGAGGGGTCTCTGGAAACACCATATATTTT.

This clone was found a few times. The chain is built from TRBV2 and TRBJ2-7; 10 bases are a match to TRBD1. Germline V gene sequence: CDR1 SNHLY, CDR2 FYNNEI. J lost 2 bases, V lost 6 bases, and 7 bases had no gene match. The CDR3 extends over 15 amino acids. CDR3 sequence reads: CASRNSGTGAYEQYF. Written as DNA, the CDR3 is TGTGCCAGCAGGAATTCCGGGACAGGGGCCTACGAGCAGTACTTC. Looking up the rest from reference TRBV2 and TRBJ2-7 gives the full variable domain: EPEVTQTPSHQVTQMGQEVILRCVPISNHLYFYWYRQILGQKVEFLVSFYNNEISEKSEIFDDQFSVERPDGSNFTLKIRSTKLEDSAMYFCASRNSGTGAYEQYFGPGTRLTVT.

The sample holds a few counts of this clone. The rearrangement joins TRBV28 to TRBJ2-7, with 11 positions matching TRBD1. Germline V lookup: CDR1 MDHEN, CDR2 SYDVKM. Trimming cost V 5 bases and J 6 bases; bases outside gene matches: 9. This CDR3 is 15 amino acids long. CDR3 in DNA: TGTGCCAGCAGTGCTGCCGGGACAGGGGGGCTCGAGCAGTACTTC. It is translated as CASSAAGTGGLEQYF.